Listed here are 17 T cell receptor beta chains from one sample, sequenced in a study of T cell responses to AZD1222 COVID-19 vaccine. Method: immunoSEQ multiplex PCR; TCRdb's copy keeps in-frame clones and lacks some. The sample includes 140,000 to 150,000 clones, around 90% seen only once; the top ten take about 3.5%. The source was peripheral blood, collected on day 0 of AZD1222 vaccination. The receptor set was obtained from an adult in good health.

The CDR3 sequence: CSAVGVGTEAFF. The CDR3 bases are TGCAGCGCCGTGGGGGTTGGCACTGAAGCTTTCTTT. The V and J genes are TRBV29-1 and TRBJ1-1; D possibly corresponds to TRBD1 (5 bases). The V gene lost 7 bases and the J gene lost 4 bases, with 13 bases spanning the gap. The CDR3 totals 12 residues. Germline V CDR1 and CDR2: SQVTM, ANQGSEA.

The chain is built from TRBV4-1 and TRBJ2-5; TRBD2 aligns across 7 bases. Germline values: CDR1 MGHRA, CDR2 YSYEKL. This CDR3 region has 14 residues. The V gene end was trimmed by 4 bases and the J gene end by 3 bases; junction bases not matched to a gene: 5. The CDR3 here is CASSPREDEETQYF. The CDR3 bases are TGCGCCAGCAGCCCTCGGGAGGATGAAGAGACCCAGTACTTC.

The gene calls are TRBV10-3 and TRBJ2-3, with 13 bases matching TRBD2. Germline V CDR1 and CDR2: ENHRY, SYGVKD. The V segment lost 1 base and the J segment 3 bases; nucleotides outside the gene matches: 4. The CDR3 sequence is 17 residues long. The CDR3 loop reads CAISEWTSGSGTDTQYF. The CDR3 nucleotides read TGTGCCATCAGTGAGTGGACTAGCGGGAGCGGGACAGATACGCAGTATTTT.

This chain links TRBV7-2 with TRBJ2-1, with 7 bases lining up with TRBD2. Germline-derived CDR1 and CDR2 are SGHTA and FQGNSA. V lost 4 bases and J lost 0; bases outside the gene matches: 6. There are 16 residues in the CDR3. Here the CDR3 reads CASSSRRESSYNEQFF. In nucleotides, the CDR3 is TGTGCCAGCAGCTCCCGGCGGGAGAGCTCCTACAATGAGCAGTTCTTC.

The V gene is TRBV14, the J gene TRBJ2-3; possibly TRBD2 for D (5 bases). V lost 4 bases and J 0 bases, leaving 14 bases between the germline ends. Germline V gives CDR1 SGHDN, CDR2 FVKESK. CDR3 length: 16 residues. As DNA, the CDR3 is TGTGCCAGCAGCCCCCTGACACGGACTAGCACAGATACGCAGTATTTT. It yields the protein CASSPLTRTSTDTQYF.

The J gene is TRBJ2-7, the V gene TRBV4-1; no clear D gene. Trimming pared 5 bases from V and 3 bases from J, leaving 5 bases between. Germline V gives CDR1 MGHRA, CDR2 YSYEKL. This CDR3 contains 11 residues. This chain's CDR3 is CASSNLYEQYF. The CDR3, as DNA: TGCGCCAGCAGCAACCTCTACGAGCAGTACTTC.

The chain recombines TRBV12-5 with TRBJ1-2; possible D gene TRBD1, 6 bases. V lost 6 bases and J 2 bases, leaving 10 bases between the germline ends. Germline CDR1 and CDR2: LGHNT and FRNRAP. The CDR3 covers 13 residues. CDR3 nucleotide sequence: TGTGCTAGTGGAGGGACACCCAACTATGGCTACACCTTC. Amino acid sequence: CASGGTPNYGYTF.

The chain has TRBV10-2 and TRBJ2-7; TRBD2 is a possible D gene (5 bases). CDR1 is WSHSY and CDR2 is SAAADI in the germline V gene. CDR3 length: 15 residues. Trimming stripped 2 bases from V and 3 bases from J, with 14 bases between. The chain's CDR3 is CASSEVAGGNYEQYF. The CDR3 DNA is TGCGCCAGCAGTGAGGTGGCGGGCGGTAACTACGAGCAGTACTTC.

The V call is TRBV30, the J call TRBJ1-1; D is possibly TRBD1 (5 bases). The V gene's germline CDR1 is GTSNPN and CDR2 SVGIG (reference sequence). The CDR3 extends over 13 amino acids. The V end lost 3 bases, the J end lost 5 bases, and 13 bases lay between the germline ends. In DNA, the CDR3 is TGTGCCTGGAGGCGGGACGTAGGAACTGAAGCTTTCTTT. Residues: CAWRRDVGTEAFF.

V usage is TRBV27 and J usage is TRBJ1-4; D is uncertain. The CDR3 length is 11 residues. V was pared by 8 bases and J by 7 bases, with 8 bases between. Germline V gene lookup returns CDR1 MNHEY and CDR2 SMNVEV (reference sequence). The CDR3, as DNA: TGTGCCAGCGCTGAGGGTGAAAAACTGTTTTTT. Translated, it gives CASAEGEKLFF.

This clone was seen only once. V is TRBV30 and J is TRBJ2-7, with no clear D. In germline, CDR1 is GTSNPN, CDR2 SVGIG (reference sequence). CDR3 size: 11 residues. V was trimmed by 1 base and J by 0 bases, leaving 1 base between them. This CDR3 reads CAWSDSYEQYF. In DNA, the CDR3 is TGTGCCTGGAGTGACTCCTACGAGCAGTACTTC.

This clone has just one count. A junction boundary mismatches the germline segment, possibly from a read error. The chain is built from TRBV19 and TRBJ2-4, with unresolved D. This CDR3 spans 12 amino acids. The germline CDR1 and CDR2 sequences are LNHDA and SQIVND (reference sequence). As DNA, the CDR3 is TGTGCCAGTAGTATTGGTCAGTTCCTAAAGAGTTTC. This sequence encodes CASSIGQFLKSF.

The chain combines TRBV3-1 (or the pseudogene TRBV3-2) with TRBJ2-1; possibly TRBD1 or TRBD2 for D (5 bases each). The CDR3 has 16 residues. V lost 1 base and J lost 8, with 18 bases in between. Germline-derived CDR1 and CDR2 are LGHDT and YNNKEL (reference sequence). DNA of the CDR3: TGTGCCAGCAGCCAAGGGTACCCCAGGGCGGGCGATGAGCAGTTCTTC. This gives the protein CASSQGYPRAGDEQFF.

This clone was found many times. The V and J genes are TRBV11-2 and TRBJ1-1, with D unclear. This CDR3 is built from 13 residues. Per the germline V gene, CDR1 is SGHAT and CDR2 is FQNNGV. Trimming shortened V by 5 bases and J by 3 bases, and 10 bases separated the two germline ends. For the CDR3, the DNA is TGTGCCAGCAGCCGAAGGTCGGACACTGAAGCTTTCTTT. It codes for CASSRRSDTEAFF.

Comments on this clone: Relative to the germline gene, one junction end is altered; a read error may explain this. The rearrangement links TRBV6-5 to TRBJ1-4, with D perhaps TRBD1 (6 bases). This CDR3 comprises 15 residues. Germline CDR1 and CDR2: MNHEY and SVGAGI. CDR3: CASSYHRVPNENLFF. The DNA for the CDR3 is TGTGCCAGCAGTTACCACAGGGTACCTAATGAAAACCTGTTTTTT.

The sample holds one count of this clone. The chain has TRBV7-2 and TRBJ2-7; D gene uncertain. The ends were cut back, 4 bases at V and 7 bases at J, with 8 bases in the middle. The CDR3 has 11 residues. Germline V lookup: CDR1 SGHTA, CDR2 FQGNSA. DNA of the CDR3: TGTGCCAGCAGCTCCTTCCGGGAGCAGTACTTC. Its translation is CASSSFREQYF.

This clone was counted a single time. This chain links TRBV28 with TRBJ1-2; TRBD1 aligns across 9 bases. J was trimmed by 6 bases and V by 7 bases; bases with no gene match: 6. Germline V CDR1 and CDR2: MDHEN, SYDVKM. The CDR3 spans 13 residues. CDR3 region: CASIRDRAHGYTF. The CDR3 nucleotides are TGTGCCAGCATCCGGGACAGGGCACATGGCTACACCTTC.